The following is a T cell receptor beta chain sequence with its context. The entry originates in a study of blood T cell repertoires in COVID-19. Germline V lookup: CDR1 SGHTA, CDR2 FQGNSA. The germline V and J ends were trimmed by 3 bases and 7 bases, with 15 bases remaining between them. CDR3 length: 14 residues. Original processing methods: From reference gene primer amplification, estimates of nucleated cell counts were derived. The protocol was immunoSEQ multiplex PCR, while the TCRdb copy is restricted to in-frame clones and leaves out a portion. V and J calls and clone size come straight from that table; D and trimming were deduced from the DNA. This sample carries approximately 230,000 clones, about 91% of them seen once, and the ten largest clones take under 15%. Participants were aged about 18 to 95 years, lived in under 30 US areas, and enrolled virtually.

Sequenced sample: PBMCs or T cells enriched from blood (not recorded which). The TCR was taken from a woman aged 45-59 years with acute COVID-19. The V and J genes are TRBV7-2 and TRBJ1-2; maybe TRBD1 (5 bases). The chain's CDR3 is CASSFTKGSSGYTF. The CDR3 nucleotides read TGTGCCAGCAGCTTTACTAAGGGGTCCTCTGGCTACACCTTC.